The sequence of this T cell receptor beta chain was determined in a study of T cell changes during pregnancy in multiple sclerosis. Repertoires were generated with immunoSEQ multiplex PCR, while TCRdb's copy carries only in-frame clones and drops some. The profile shows some 29,000 clones, around 92% of them singletons. CDR3 size: 12 residues. The V gene's germline CDR1 is SQVTM and CDR2 ANQGSEA. V gave up 5 bases and J gave up 4 bases, with 12 bases separating them. V usage is TRBV29-1 and J usage is TRBJ2-7; TRBD1 is a possible D gene (6 bases). Sequencing was performed on CD8+ T cells from peripheral blood mononuclear cells, taken in the second trimester of pregnancy. The TCR was taken from a female donor in good health, enrolled as a control in a pregnancy study. Here the CDR3 reads CSVRDTVYEQYF. In DNA form, the CDR3 reads TGCAGCGTTCGGGACACCGTTTACGAGCAGTACTTC.